This T cell receptor beta chain was identified in a study of T-cell reconstitution after alpha-beta-depleted transplantation in children. Library preparation (for TCRbeta) was performed with unique molecular identifiers. TCRdb passed the PCR reads through MiXCR, listing each CDR3 protein once. The sample has 250,000 to 300,000 distinct CDR3 sequences, 9.9% seen once. Between the trimmed V and J ends, which lost 2 bases and 5 bases, there was a span of 12 bases. This CDR3 has 14 residues. CDR1 is SEHNR and CDR2 is FQNEAQ in the germline V gene (reference sequence). J is TRBJ1-1 and V is TRBV7-9; D possibly corresponds to TRBD1 (6 bases). The TCR was taken from a human donor who donated a stem cell graft to a child with SCID. This material consisted of PBMCs from the stem cell graft donor, taken from the stem cell graft. The CDR3 reads CASSLIPGETEAFF. CDR3 sequence (DNA): TGTGCCAGCAGCTTAATCCCAGGGGAGACTGAAGCTTTCTTT.